The 23 T cell receptor beta chains reported below all come from one sample, sequenced in a study of cytomegalovirus exposure and HLA in healthy donors. The PCR made use of 60 Vbeta and 13 Jbeta primers. Only in-frame clones appear in the TCRdb table, and some are missing; sequencing was by immunoSEQ multiplex PCR. The table shows around 240,000 clones, with 82% occurring only once. Sample: PBMCs. All receptors come from a woman aged 40 to 50 in good health and CMV-seropositive.

The rearrangement uses TRBV29-1 and TRBJ2-3, with 8 bases identical to TRBD2. V lost 4 bases, J lost 4 bases, and 10 bases stayed unmatched. Looked up from germline, CDR1 is SQVTM and CDR2 is ANQGSEA. The CDR3 covers 15 residues. The CDR3 is CSVGASGRPSDTQYF. The CDR3 bases are TGCAGCGTTGGGGCTAGCGGGCGCCCTTCAGATACGCAGTATTTT.

This chain links TRBV27 with TRBJ1-1; the D gene is possibly TRBD1 (5 bases). CDR3 length: 15 residues. Germline assignment: CDR1 MNHEY and CDR2 SMNVEV (reference sequence). The V end was cut by 6 bases, the J end by 7 bases, with 21 bases between. This chain's CDR3 is CASRVHGAKEGEAFF. The CDR3 DNA reads TGTGCCAGCAGAGTTCACGGGGCAAAGGAGGGTGAAGCTTTCTTT.

A few counts support this clone. The chain has TRBV7-3 and TRBJ2-3; D is possibly TRBD2 (6 bases). The V gene's germline CDR1 is SGHTA and CDR2 FQGTGA. This CDR3 has 16 residues. V was pared by 2 bases and J by 6 bases, with 18 bases between. The CDR3 here is CASSLGGAALGDTQYF. In DNA form, the CDR3 reads TGTGCCAGCAGCTTAGGAGGGGCCGCCCTCGGCGATACGCAGTATTTT. The full variable domain, rest sourced from reference TRBV7-3 and TRBJ2-3, is GAGVSQTPSNKVTEKGKYVELRCDPISGHTALYWYRQSLGQGPEFLIYFQGTGAADDSGLPNDRFFAVRPEGSVSTLKIQRTERGDSAVYLCASSLGGAALGDTQYFGPGTRLTVL.

This clone was detected only a few times. The chain joins TRBV18 to TRBJ1-5, with 7 bases identical to TRBD1. V shed 0 bases and J 3 bases; nucleotides not matched to a gene: 5. Germline V CDR1 and CDR2: KGHSH, LQKENI. This CDR3 comprises 16 residues. CDR3: CASSPPGTAVNQPQHF. In nucleotides, the CDR3 is TGTGCCAGCTCACCACCCGGGACAGCAGTCAATCAGCCCCAGCATTTT.

The chain combines TRBV30 with TRBJ2-7, with TRBD1 identical over 10 bases. Trimming cost V 4 bases and J 4 bases; bases outside gene matches: 4. The germline V gene has CDR1 GTSNPN and CDR2 SVGIG (reference sequence). There are 13 residues in the CDR3. CDR3 residues: CAWMGQGSYEQYF. DNA for the CDR3: TGTGCCTGGATGGGACAGGGGAGTTACGAGCAGTACTTC.

The gene calls are TRBV4-3 and TRBJ2-1; TRBD2 matches 11 bases. The V gene's germline CDR1 is LGHNA and CDR2 YSLEER. Losses at the gene ends were 3 bases for V and 5 bases for J; bases not matched to a gene: 6. This CDR3 is 16 amino acids long. CDR3 protein: CASSQVGTSGNNEQFF. CDR3 DNA sequence: TGCGCCAGCAGCCAGGTCGGGACTAGCGGAAACAATGAGCAGTTCTTC.

V and J are TRBV4-1 and TRBJ2-1; D possibly corresponds to TRBD1 (6 bases). Germline V gives CDR1 MGHRA, CDR2 YSYEKL. V was trimmed by 8 bases and J by 8 bases, leaving 10 bases between them. The CDR3 is made up of 11 amino acids. CDR3 DNA sequence: TGCGCCAGCTCAGGGGCCTATGAGCAGTTCTTC. This encodes CASSGAYEQFF.

Details on this clone: In the same sample, other DNA sequences code for this CDR3. The CDR3 here is CASSLQGAGNTIYF. DNA for the CDR3: TGTGCCAGCAGCTTACAGGGGGCCGGAAACACCATATATTTT. J is TRBJ1-3 and V is TRBV7-2, with 8 bases fitting TRBD1. This CDR3 has 14 residues. Germline-derived CDR1 and CDR2 are SGHTA and FQGNSA. Trimming cost V 2 bases and J 4 bases; bases outside gene matches: 1.

The chain employs TRBV5-4 and TRBJ2-7, with 8 bases matching TRBD1. The trim removed 3 bases at V and 2 bases at J, leaving 7 bases unmatched. Germline CDR1 and CDR2: SGHNT and YYREEE (reference sequence). This CDR3 is 15 amino acids long. CDR3 loop: CASSSRQGQTYEQYF. The CDR3 region has the DNA TGTGCCAGCAGCTCTAGACAGGGGCAGACCTACGAGCAGTACTTC. Using reference TRBV5-4 and TRBJ2-7 for the parts outside the CDR3, the full variable domain is ETGVTQSPTHLIKTRGQQVTLRCSSQSGHNTVSWYQQALGQGPQFIFQYYREEENGRGNFPPRFSGLQFPNYSSELNVNALELDDSALYLCASSSRQGQTYEQYFGPGTRLTVT.

The V and J genes are TRBV19 and TRBJ1-1; a weak D match, TRBD1 (5 bases). Germline-derived CDR1 and CDR2 are LNHDA and SQIVND (reference sequence). The V and J ends lost 1 base and 4 bases respectively, with 10 bases between them. CDR3 length: 14 amino acids. The CDR3 sequence is CASSIGSGGTEAFF. CDR3 DNA: TGTGCCAGTAGTATAGGGAGCGGGGGCACTGAAGCTTTCTTT.

The chain carries TRBV5-8 and TRBJ2-3; TRBD2 agrees at 9 bases. V shed 0 bases, J shed 4 bases, and the junction held 6 bases outside the gene matches. The germline gives CDR1 SGHTS, CDR2 YDEGEE. There are 16 residues in the CDR3. CDR3 nucleotide sequence: TGTGCCAGCAGCTTGGCAATAGCGGGAGTGGCAGATACGCAGTATTTT. It yields the protein CASSLAIAGVADTQYF. Full variable domain (rest looked up from reference TRBV5-8 and TRBJ2-3): EAGVTQSPTHLIKTRGQQATLRCSPISGHTSVYWYQQALGLGLQFLLWYDEGEERNRGNFPPRFSGRQFPNYSSELNVNALELEDSALYLCASSLAIAGVADTQYFGPGTRLTVL.

V usage is TRBV30 and J usage is TRBJ2-2; no firm D call. Per germline, CDR1 GTSNPN and CDR2 SVGIG (reference sequence). Trimming shortened V by 1 base and J by 6 bases, and 6 bases separated the two germline ends. The CDR3 runs 12 residues. CDR3 sequence: CAWSAVAGELFF. CDR3 nucleotide sequence: TGTGCCTGGAGTGCAGTGGCCGGGGAGCTGTTTTTT.

V gene TRBV19 combines with J gene TRBJ1-5; D gene unclear. V was shortened by 5 bases and J by 0 bases, with 8 bases between the two germline ends. The CDR3 is 14 residues long. The germline gives CDR1 LNHDA, CDR2 SQIVND (reference sequence). CDR3 amino acids: CASSSTGSNQPQHF. CDR3 bases: TGTGCCAGTAGTTCGACGGGTAGCAATCAGCCCCAGCATTTT. Together with reference TRBV19 and TRBJ1-5, the CDR3 gives the full variable domain: DGGITQSPKYLFRKEGQNVTLSCEQNLNHDAMYWYRQDPGQGLRLIYYSQIVNDFQKGDIAEGYSVSREKKESFPLTVTSAQKNPTAFYLCASSSTGSNQPQHFGDGTRLSIL.

This clone occurred many times. J is TRBJ2-1 and V is TRBV10-1, with a tentative D call TRBD2 (5 bases). This CDR3 region has 14 residues. Germline V lookup: CDR1 WNHNN, CDR2 SYGVQD (reference sequence). V lost 1 base to trimming and J lost 9 bases, with 13 bases between them. CDR3 sequence reads: CASSEFHERVEQFF. CDR3 nucleotide sequence: TGCGCCAGCAGTGAGTTCCATGAGAGGGTTGAGCAGTTCTTC.

The chain links TRBV2 to TRBJ2-3; D perhaps matches TRBD2 (5 bases). The CDR3 consists of 14 residues. The V and J ends lost 7 bases and 0 bases respectively, with 11 bases between them. Germline CDR1 is SNHLY and CDR2 is FYNNEI. CDR3 bases: TGTGCCAGCATACTTAGGACTAGCACAGATACGCAGTATTTT. It codes for CASILRTSTDTQYF.

CDR3 region: CASSSFTQTVGSGANVLTF. The CDR3 nucleotides are TGTGCCAGCAGCTCCTTCACTCAGACAGTCGGCTCTGGGGCCAACGTCCTGACTTTC. This chain joins TRBV5-6 and TRBJ2-6, with D maybe TRBD1 (5 bases). Deletions cut 3 bases from V and 0 bases from J, with 19 bases between. The germline V gene encodes CDR1 SGHDT and CDR2 YYEEEE. There are 19 residues in the CDR3.

The rearrangement links TRBV7-2 to TRBJ2-2; no clear D gene. CDR1 SGHTA and CDR2 FQGNSA come from the germline V gene. This CDR3 has 13 amino acids. V was pared by 5 bases and J by 0 bases, with 4 bases between. CDR3 coding DNA: TGTGCCAGCAGCCCTTCGAACACCGGGGAGCTGTTTTTT. As protein: CASSPSNTGELFF.

This clone was counted a few times. The chain links TRBV11-3 to TRBJ1-6, with 7 bases identical to TRBD1. The CDR3 runs to 14 residues. Germline values: CDR1 SGHNT, CDR2 YENEEA. Trimming removed 5 bases from V and 8 bases from J; junction bases left unmatched: 6. The CDR3 bases are TGTGCCAGCAGCCGGGGACAGAAAGATTCACCCCTCCACTTT. Translating it yields CASSRGQKDSPLHF.

Comments on this clone: The junction shows a germline mismatch at one end, possibly a read error. The V call is TRBV7-9, the J call TRBJ2-4, with 8 bases that match TRBD1. This CDR3 spans 14 amino acids. The germline V gene encodes CDR1 SEHNR and CDR2 FQNEAQ (reference sequence). Here the CDR3 reads CSSSLPEQGDIQYF. Written as DNA, the CDR3 is TGTTCCAGCAGCCTGCCGGAACAGGGGGACATTCAGTACTTC.

This chain links TRBV9 with TRBJ2-1; 9 positions agree with TRBD2. The CDR3 is made up of 15 amino acids. The V segment lost 0 bases and the J segment 4 bases; nucleotides outside the gene matches: 2. Germline V CDR1 and CDR2: SGDLS, YYNGEE. CDR3 amino acids: CASSVASGTYNEQFF. CDR3 DNA sequence: TGTGCCAGCAGCGTAGCTAGCGGGACTTACAATGAGCAGTTCTTC. The complete variable domain, with remaining parts taken from reference TRBV9 and TRBJ2-1, reads DSGVTQTPKHLITATGQRVTLRCSPRSGDLSVYWYQQSLDQGLQFLIQYYNGEERAKGNILERFSAQQFPDLHSELNLSSLELGDSALYFCASSVASGTYNEQFFGPGTRLTVL.

V usage is TRBV4-2 and J usage is TRBJ2-7, with TRBD2 matching over 15 bases. Trimming took 1 base from V and 2 from J; bases not matched to a gene: 6. The CDR3 covers 18 residues. Germline V gives CDR1 LGHNA, CDR2 YNFKEQ. The CDR3 protein is CASSQAGLAGGNAYEQYF. CDR3 DNA: TGTGCCAGCAGCCAAGCGGGACTAGCGGGGGGCAACGCCTACGAGCAGTACTTC.

V usage is TRBV25-1 and J usage is TRBJ1-5; 9 positions agree with TRBD1. The V gene end was trimmed by 11 bases and the J gene end by 6 bases; junction bases not matched to a gene: 11. Germline CDR1 is MGHDK and CDR2 is SYGVNS. This CDR3 has 14 amino acids. DNA for the CDR3: TGTGCCTCAGCAGACGGGACAGGGTTTCAGCCCCAGCATTTT. It codes for CASADGTGFQPQHF.

V gene TRBV5-1 combines with J gene TRBJ2-7; TRBD2 matches at 9 bases. The CDR3 is 14 residues long. The germline V gene has CDR1 SGHRS and CDR2 YFSETQ. V shed 5 bases, J shed 1 base, and the junction held 4 bases outside the gene matches. CDR3 DNA: TGCGCCAGCAGGGTGGCGGGAGGGTCCTACGAGCAGTACTTC. It specifies CASRVAGGSYEQYF.